Each of the 28 T cell receptor beta chains below was sequenced from the same sample in a study of technical replicates of blood from a handful of donors. The protocol was immunoSEQ multiplex PCR, while the TCRdb copy is restricted to in-frame clones and leaves out a portion. Of about 79,000 clones in the sample, around 92% were seen once. The source material was T cells isolated from PBMCs. The receptors stem from a human donor in good health. Some clones in this sample may be carry-over from other donors' samples.

CDR3 residues: CASSEDREADYGYTF. CDR3 sequence (DNA): TGTGCCAGCAGTGAGGACAGGGAGGCTGACTATGGCTACACCTTC. The gene calls are TRBV25-1 and TRBJ1-2, with TRBD1 matching 8 bases. V shed 3 bases, J shed 3 bases, and the junction held 6 bases outside the gene matches. This CDR3 is 15 amino acids long. Germline assignment: CDR1 MGHDK and CDR2 SYGVNS.

This chain joins TRBV5-4 and TRBJ2-7; no clear D. In germline, CDR1 is SGHNT, CDR2 YYREEE (reference sequence). Trimming shortened V by 2 bases and J by 3 bases, and 9 bases separated the two germline ends. The CDR3 consists of 13 residues. CDR3 sequence reads: CASSFSGIYEQYF. As DNA, the CDR3 is TGTGCCAGCAGCTTCTCAGGCATCTACGAGCAGTACTTC.

The chain uses TRBV19 and TRBJ2-3; 8 nucleotides line up with TRBD1. Germline V gives CDR1 LNHDA, CDR2 SQIVND (reference sequence). The CDR3 extends over 14 amino acids. Trimming took 8 bases from V and 4 from J; bases not matched to a gene: 8. DNA of the CDR3: TGTGCCAGTCAGGGGGCAGGCCCTCCAGATACGCAGTATTTT. Its protein is CASQGAGPPDTQYF. Variable domain in full (rest from reference TRBV19 and TRBJ2-3): DGGITQSPKYLFRKEGQNVTLSCEQNLNHDAMYWYRQDPGQGLRLIYYSQIVNDFQKGDIAEGYSVSREKKESFPLTVTSAQKNPTAFYLCASQGAGPPDTQYFGPGTRLTVL.

The rearrangement links TRBV19 to TRBJ1-2; no clear D gene. CDR1 is LNHDA and CDR2 is SQIVND in the germline V gene (reference sequence). V was cut by 10 bases and J by 5 bases, with 5 bases left in between. The CDR3 spans 9 residues. The CDR3 sequence is CATGYGYTF. CDR3 DNA: TGTGCCACCGGTTATGGCTACACCTTC.

The chain recombines TRBV4-1 with TRBJ2-7; 8 bases match TRBD2. J lost 3 bases, V lost 4 bases, and 8 bases had no gene match. This CDR3 is 15 amino acids long. The V gene's germline CDR1 is MGHRA and CDR2 YSYEKL. The CDR3 loop reads CASSRTGTSVYEQYF. CDR3 nucleotides: TGCGCCAGCAGCCGGACCGGGACTAGTGTCTACGAGCAGTACTTC.

This clone was recorded once. This rearrangement joins TRBV29-1 to TRBJ1-5; D not certain. Germline values: CDR1 SQVTM, CDR2 ANQGSEA. The CDR3 length is 12 residues. V gave up 4 bases and J gave up 3 bases, with 7 bases separating them. The CDR3: CSVVQNNQPQHF. The CDR3 DNA follows: TGCAGCGTTGTCCAGAACAATCAGCCCCAGCATTTT.

With regard to this clone: A read error may produce the germline difference seen at one junction end. The rearrangement uses TRBV6-1 and TRBJ1-4; D not resolved. The germline V gene encodes CDR1 MNHNS and CDR2 SASEGT. This CDR3 region has 12 residues. The CDR3 DNA is TGTGCCAGCAAGGGAGACTTTGAAAAGCTGTTTTTT. It yields the protein CASKGDFEKLFF.

The chain couples TRBV27 to TRBJ2-7; 8 bases match TRBD1. The CDR3 extends over 15 amino acids. The germline V gene encodes CDR1 MNHEY and CDR2 SMNVEV (reference sequence). V lost 2 bases to trimming and J lost 4 bases; unmatched junction nucleotides: 7. The CDR3 region has the DNA TGTGCCAGCAGTTTAGACCCCAGGGGGCTATACGAGCAGTACTTC. Its translation: CASSLDPRGLYEQYF.

V and J are TRBV9 and TRBJ2-3; no firm D call. From germline, CDR1 is SGDLS and CDR2 YYNGEE. This CDR3 contains 13 residues. The V and J ends lost 5 bases and 2 bases respectively, with 9 bases between them. The DNA for the CDR3 is TGTGCCAGCAGTCTAGGCCTCACAGATACGCAGTATTTT. It codes for CASSLGLTDTQYF.

This clone showed up just once. The chain uses TRBV7-9 and TRBJ1-4; D remains unclear. The V end lost 1 base, the J end lost 8 bases, and 14 bases lay between the germline ends. The CDR3 has 15 residues. Germline V gene data show CDR1 as SEHNR and CDR2 as FQNEAQ (reference sequence). The chain's CDR3 is CASSLGSSGGEKLFF. The CDR3 nucleotides are TGTGCCAGCAGCTTAGGGTCCAGCGGCGGGGAAAAACTGTTTTTT.

V gene TRBV19 combines with J gene TRBJ2-3; the D gene is possibly TRBD2 (7 bases). The CDR3 is 15 residues long. Trimming cost V 2 bases and J 6 bases, with 15 bases left between them. Per the germline V gene, CDR1 is LNHDA and CDR2 is SQIVND (reference sequence). In nucleotides, the CDR3 is TGTGCCAGTAGTATAAGGCGGGGGCTGGTGGATACGCAGTATTTT. Protein: CASSIRRGLVDTQYF.

V is TRBV13 and J is TRBJ2-1; D gene uncertain. Trimming removed 6 bases at V and 9 bases at J, with 18 bases between. The CDR3 totals 14 residues. The V gene's germline CDR1 is PRHDT and CDR2 FYEKMQ (reference sequence). CDR3 region: CASRDTTANSEQFF. CDR3 nucleotide sequence: TGTGCCAGCAGAGATACCACTGCTAACTCTGAGCAGTTCTTC.

V usage is TRBV2 and J usage is TRBJ2-2; D uncertain. The CDR3 length is 13 residues. Germline-derived CDR1 and CDR2 are SNHLY and FYNNEI. Deletions cut 7 bases from V and 3 bases from J, with 9 bases between. CDR3 in amino acids: CASTGRYTGELFF. In DNA form, the CDR3 reads TGTGCCAGCACAGGCCGCTACACCGGGGAGCTGTTTTTT.

This clone was counted once. The chain uses TRBV7-8 and TRBJ2-2; 9 bases match TRBD2. This CDR3 is 17 amino acids long. The junction had 12 bases not matched to a gene; V was cut back by 2 bases and J by 8 bases. The V gene's germline CDR1 is SGHVS and CDR2 FQNEAQ. The CDR3 spells CASSLRTLAGHPGELFF. The CDR3 region has the DNA TGTGCCAGCAGCTTACGGACACTAGCGGGCCATCCGGGGGAGCTGTTTTTT.

This chain connects TRBV5-1 to TRBJ2-3, with D perhaps TRBD2 (5 bases). Germline values: CDR1 SGHRS, CDR2 YFSETQ. The CDR3 is 16 residues long. The ends were cut back, 0 bases at V and 2 bases at J, with 13 bases in the middle. CDR3 protein: CASSLEGLRYTDTQYF. CDR3 DNA: TGCGCCAGCAGCTTGGAAGGACTGCGCTACACAGATACGCAGTATTTT.

The chain has TRBV19 and TRBJ1-4; possible D gene TRBD1, 5 bases. This CDR3 is built from 15 residues. V lost 5 bases and J lost 3, with 13 bases in between. Germline CDR1 is LNHDA and CDR2 is SQIVND (reference sequence). CDR3 DNA sequence: TGTGCCAGTAGTCTGTATGGGGGGTCTAATGAAAAACTGTTTTTT. Its translation is CASSLYGGSNEKLFF.

This chain links TRBV27 with TRBJ2-7; 7 positions agree with TRBD1. This CDR3 has 15 residues. CDR1 is MNHEY, CDR2 SMNVEV, per germline (reference sequence). Unmatched junction bases numbered 10, after V lost 7 bases and J lost 1 base. The CDR3 sequence is CASKYKDRPSYEQYF. For the CDR3, the DNA is TGTGCCAGCAAATACAAGGACAGGCCGTCCTACGAGCAGTACTTC.

The chain carries TRBV9 and TRBJ1-1, with D perhaps TRBD1 (5 bases). There are 14 residues in the CDR3. CDR1 is SGDLS and CDR2 is YYNGEE in the germline V gene. The V end lost 2 bases, the J end lost 6 bases, and 14 bases lay between the germline ends. Written as DNA, the CDR3 is TGTGCCAGCAGCGTCGACAGCGAGAGGCCTGAAGCTTTCTTT. Its translation: CASSVDSERPEAFF.

The chain couples TRBV5-8 to TRBJ1-5, with a tentative D call TRBD1 (5 bases). The ends were cut back, 6 bases at V and 7 bases at J, with 14 bases in the middle. This CDR3 is built from 13 residues. Germline CDR1 SGHTS, CDR2 YDEGEE. The CDR3 DNA reads as TGTGCCAGCATTCCGACGGGGGGGCAGCCCCAGCATTTT. It is translated as CASIPTGGQPQHF.

This chain joins TRBV10-1 and TRBJ1-1; 9 positions agree with TRBD1. Germline V gives CDR1 WNHNN, CDR2 SYGVQD (reference sequence). The CDR3 is made up of 14 amino acids. The J segment lost 4 bases and the V segment lost 4 bases, leaving 4 bases of the junction unmatched. The CDR3 region is CASSAGQGSTEAFF. The CDR3 nucleotides read TGCGCCAGCAGTGCCGGACAGGGGAGCACTGAAGCTTTCTTT.

CDR3 DNA sequence: TGTGCCAGCACCCCCGGTGGAGGGTCCGGCGAGCAGTACTTC. Translation: CASTPGGGSGEQYF. The chain combines TRBV28 with TRBJ2-7; D is possibly TRBD2 (6 bases). V lost 7 bases, J lost 6 bases, and 19 bases lay in between. Germline V lookup: CDR1 MDHEN, CDR2 SYDVKM. This CDR3 region has 14 residues.

This rearrangement joins TRBV4-1 to TRBJ2-3, with 12 nucleotides matching TRBD2. CDR1 is MGHRA, CDR2 YSYEKL, per germline. Unmatched junction bases numbered 10, after V lost 1 base and J lost 2 bases. The CDR3 extends over 19 amino acids. CDR3 sequence reads: CASSQVGGLAGLITDTQYF. DNA of the CDR3: TGCGCCAGCAGCCAAGTGGGAGGACTAGCGGGGCTAATCACAGATACGCAGTATTTT.

V usage is TRBV5-8 and J usage is TRBJ2-7; weak D call: TRBD1 (5 bases). The CDR3 covers 15 residues. Trimming cost V 3 bases and J 2 bases, with 15 bases left between them. CDR1 is SGHTS, CDR2 YDEGEE, per germline. CDR3 loop: CASSSVGVIAYEQYF. In nucleotides, the CDR3 is TGTGCCAGCAGCTCGGTAGGGGTAATAGCCTACGAGCAGTACTTC.

This sequence joins TRBV5-1 and TRBJ2-7; 9 nucleotides align to TRBD1. CDR3 length: 14 amino acids. Germline V gives CDR1 SGHRS, CDR2 YFSETQ. The V segment lost 0 bases and the J segment 3 bases; nucleotides outside the gene matches: 1. CDR3 DNA sequence: TGCGCCAGCAGCTTGGACAGGGGGCACTACGAGCAGTACTTC. It translates to CASSLDRGHYEQYF. Full variable domain (outside the CDR3, taken from reference TRBV5-1 and TRBJ2-7): KAGVTQTPRYLIKTRGQQVTLSCSPISGHRSVSWYQQTPGQGLQFLFEYFSETQRNKGNFPGRFSGRQFSNSRSEMNVSTLELGDSALYLCASSLDRGHYEQYFGPGTRLTVT.

This chain links TRBV25-1 with TRBJ2-5; D is unresolved. Trimming pared 3 bases from V and 5 bases from J, leaving 13 bases between. CDR1 is MGHDK, CDR2 SYGVNS, per germline. The CDR3 is 14 amino acids. The DNA for the CDR3 is TGTGCCAGCAGTGACGTCGTGGGCCGGGAGACCCAGTACTTC. Amino acid sequence: CASSDVVGRETQYF.

A single count supports this clone. CDR3 amino acids: CASIARTQESSYNEQFF. The CDR3, as DNA: TGTGCCAGCATCGCCCGTACACAGGAGAGCTCCTACAATGAGCAGTTCTTC. J is TRBJ2-1 and V is TRBV2; D possibly corresponds to TRBD1 (5 bases). With 7 bases removed from V and 0 bases from J, the gap between germline ends came to 19 bases. CDR3 length: 17 amino acids. Germline CDR1 and CDR2: SNHLY and FYNNEI. Full variable domain (outside the CDR3, taken from reference TRBV2 and TRBJ2-1): EPEVTQTPSHQVTQMGQEVILRCVPISNHLYFYWYRQILGQKVEFLVSFYNNEISEKSEIFDDQFSVERPDGSNFTLKIRSTKLEDSAMYFCASIARTQESSYNEQFFGPGTRLTVL.

The V and J genes are TRBV5-4 and TRBJ2-7, with D possibly matching TRBD1 (6 bases). The V gene's germline CDR1 is SGHNT and CDR2 YYREEE (reference sequence). The CDR3 is made up of 17 amino acids. V lost 5 bases to trimming and J lost 5 bases, with 26 bases between them. CDR3 residues: CASRHRDTARAGHEQYF. DNA for the CDR3: TGTGCCAGCAGACACAGGGATACCGCGCGCGCGGGCCACGAGCAGTACTTC.

This sequence joins TRBV30 and TRBJ2-1; the match to TRBD1 covers 7 bases. Germline CDR1 and CDR2: GTSNPN and SVGIG (reference sequence). There are 13 residues in the CDR3. Losses at the gene ends were 5 bases for V and 7 bases for J; bases not matched to a gene: 8. Here the CDR3 DNA reads TGTGCCTGGGCCTTGACAGGGAATAATGAGCAGTTCTTC. Its translation: CAWALTGNNEQFF.